The entry below describes one T cell receptor beta chain. Its antigen has not been determined. The record has no base qualities; no much larger clone is one base away. The sample belongs to a study of T cell responses to AZD1222 COVID-19 vaccine (dated by TCRdb to the early 2020s). Broadly, across the study: TCR sequencing was performed for 230 to 250 trial participants, of whom some 200 were given two doses of AZD1222 and around 25 were given two doses of MenACWY control vaccine. Trial participants were enrolled by age into subgroups of 18-55, 56-69 and 70-plus years, and 148, 28 and 57 TCR-sequenced participants, respectively, were included in these subgroups. The investigation overall reported the following: Nearly half of unique spike-specific TCRs reportedly recognized epitopes outside regions mutated in the B.1.351 and B.1.1.7 variants. Conclusions about previously exposed vaccinees are limited, since just a handful of AZD1222 recipients were seropositive for SARS-CoV-2 at baseline. A significant rise in spike-specific TCR breadth and depth was observed after two AZD1222 doses relative to day 0 and relative to MenACWY recipients. Because no day 14 peak-response samples were available, the repertoires could be characterized only after the peak T cell response. The whole spike protein was spanned by vaccine-associated CD4 TCRs, and dominant responses were seen in regions 160-218 and 743-854. In the small 56-69-year group, the increase in depth fell short of significance, most likely because of low power. Most participants were white British and females outnumbered males, and the authors suggested that clonal diversity may have been underestimated.

The CDR3 regions of human TCRbeta chains were analyzed by immunosequencing. The authors' analysis ran thus. Repertoire TCRs were checked for matches against a reference library of SARS-CoV-2-specific TCRs that had been generated using the MIRA antigen-specificity platform. Breadth was defined as the fraction of unique TCRs that were SARS-CoV-2-associated. Depth was defined as the fraction of total T cells that were SARS-CoV-2-associated. Using the MIRA data, each spike-specific TCR was assigned both to the spike region to which the TCR was reactive and to a CD4 or CD8 class. Log10-transformed breadth and depth values were compared by one-way ANOVA with Sidak's multiple comparisons tests. Drawn from immuneACCESS, this table holds only the in-frame rearrangements with V and J called that TCRdb kept. Clones are partly lost; checked studies trace under half to an unresolved V gene and leave the rest unexplained. Clone size and the V and J calls come from that table; the DNA yielded D and trimming. Present in this sample are 100,000 to 120,000 clones, roughly 88% of which were seen just once. Roughly 6.7% of the sample is held by the ten biggest clonotypes.

V is clipped by 0 bases and J by 4 bases, and the sequence between their germline boundaries is 10 bases long. Reading from cysteine to phenylalanine, the CDR3 counts 14 amino acids. CDR3 DNA only is kept here, 42 bases in frame from base 1. The germline V gene gives CDR1 as SGDLS and CDR2 as YYNGEE. The time point tag for this specimen amounts to: about 28 days (+/-7) after the second vaccine dose. AZD1222 recipients given second doses at about 4 weeks or at about 12 weeks were pooled, since spike-specific TCR depth and breadth were not found to differ between the two schedules. Samples from vaccinated people were obtained from the UK trials COV001 and COV002, which included a single-blind randomized controlled phase 2/3 trial of AZD1222 (ChAdOx1 nCoV-19) in healthy adults. For TCRbeta chain sequencing, PBMC samples from trial participants were taken at day 0 and at day 28 after the second dose.

The source of this sequence is an adult who received the AZD1222 COVID-19 vaccine. The sequencing used peripheral blood, collected 28 days after the second AZD1222 dose. In this chain, TRBV9 is recombined with TRBJ2-5, with the D call perhaps TRBD1 or TRBD2, as 5 bases match in each case. The CDR3 protein: CASSVEGTSETQYF. DNA sequence: TGTGCCAGCAGCGTAGAGGGGACCTCAGAGACCCAGTACTTC.